Below are 21 T cell receptor beta chains sequenced from a single sample in a study of blood T cell repertoires in COVID-19. The method was immunoSEQ multiplex PCR; TCRdb's version includes in-frame clones alone and lacks a portion of them. The sample has fewer than 250,000 clones, just under 85% seen once. Sequenced sample: peripheral blood. These receptors originate from a woman in her sixties or seventies with active or convalescent COVID-19.

V usage is TRBV5-6 and J usage is TRBJ2-4; a possible D gene is TRBD1 (5 bases). The germline V gene encodes CDR1 SGHDT and CDR2 YYEEEE. The germline V and J ends were trimmed by 7 bases and 8 bases, with 13 bases remaining between them. This CDR3 region has 12 residues. CDR3 nucleotides: TGTGCCAGCTCCAGCGCAGGGTACATTCAGTACTTC. Translated: CASSSAGYIQYF.

The V gene is TRBV5-1, the J gene TRBJ2-1; 11 nucleotides agree with TRBD2. CDR1 and CDR2 from the germline V gene are SGHRS and YFSETQ. The V gene end was trimmed by 6 bases and the J gene end by 8 bases; junction bases not matched to a gene: 10. The CDR3 is 15 residues long. CDR3 in DNA: TGCGCCAGCAACCGACTAGCGGGACTCTGGGATGAGCAGTTCTTC. Encoded protein: CASNRLAGLWDEQFF.

The rearrangement links TRBV20-1 to TRBJ1-2; D is perhaps TRBD1 (5 bases). CDR3 length equals 10 residues. Germline CDR1 is DFQATT and CDR2 is SNEGSKA (reference sequence). The CDR3 DNA reads as TGCAGCAAGCAGGGATCCGGCTACACCTTC. Translating it yields CSKQGSGYTF.

This clone was recorded only once. The V and J genes are TRBV5-6 and TRBJ2-7, with D possibly matching TRBD1 (6 bases). The V end was cut by 4 bases, the J end by 3 bases, with 14 bases between. Per the germline V gene, CDR1 is SGHDT and CDR2 is YYEEEE. CDR3 length: 14 residues. The CDR3 DNA sequence: TGTGCCAGCAGCGGGGGACAAAACCACTACGAGCAGTACTTC. Residues: CASSGGQNHYEQYF. Together with reference TRBV5-6 and TRBJ2-7, the CDR3 gives the full variable domain: DAGVTQSPTHLIKTRGQQVTLRCSPKSGHDTVSWYQQALGQGPQFIFQYYEEEERQRGNFPDRFSGHQFPNYSSELNVNALLLGDSALYLCASSGGQNHYEQYFGPGTRLTVT.

This CDR3 is CASSLRATGSASPLHF. Here the CDR3 DNA reads TGTGCCAGCAGCTTAAGGGCGACAGGGAGCGCTTCACCCCTCCACTTT. The chain links TRBV7-3 to TRBJ1-6; 7 bases line up with TRBD1. There are 16 residues in the CDR3. Unmatched junction bases numbered 9, after V lost 1 base and J lost 9 bases. Germline V gives CDR1 SGHTA, CDR2 FQGTGA.

The rearrangement links TRBV5-1 to TRBJ1-1, with TRBD1 identical over 9 bases. This CDR3 has 14 amino acids. Unmatched junction bases numbered 5, after V lost 4 bases and J lost 4 bases. Germline assignment: CDR1 SGHRS and CDR2 YFSETQ. The CDR3 bases are TGCGCCAGCAGCGTGACAGGGGGGGTCACTGAAGCTTTCTTT. Translation: CASSVTGGVTEAFF.

The chain links TRBV7-9 to TRBJ1-1; 7 nucleotides match TRBD1. The CDR3 has 13 amino acids. The germline gives CDR1 SEHNR, CDR2 FQNEAQ (reference sequence). The ends lost 1 base at V and 4 bases at J; junction bases unmatched: 0. The CDR3 region has the DNA TGTGCCAGCAGCTTAGGACAGGGCACTGAAGCTTTCTTT. As protein: CASSLGQGTEAFF.

The rearrangement links TRBV7-6 to TRBJ2-6, with D possibly TRBD2 on 5 matching bases. CDR1 and CDR2 (germline): SGHVS, FNYEAQ. The CDR3 extends over 19 amino acids. The V and J ends lost 5 bases and 0 bases respectively, with 20 bases between them. DNA of the CDR3: TGTGCCAGCAGCCCCCGGGATAAGGGCGCAATCTCTGGGGCCAACGTCCTGACTTTC. Translated: CASSPRDKGAISGANVLTF.

V gene TRBV10-3 combines with J gene TRBJ2-1; perhaps TRBD2 as D (6 bases). CDR1 and CDR2 from the germline V gene are ENHRY and SYGVKD. V was pared by 4 bases and J by 9 bases, with 16 bases between. The length of the CDR3 is 14 residues. CDR3 protein: CAISAGVAAGEQFF. DNA for the CDR3: TGTGCCATCAGTGCCGGGGTAGCGGCTGGTGAGCAGTTCTTC.

This chain joins TRBV15 and TRBJ2-7, with 7 bases lining up with TRBD2. Germline V lookup: CDR1 LNHNV, CDR2 YYDKDF (reference sequence). V shed 1 base and J 5 bases; nucleotides not matched to a gene: 8. This CDR3 has 15 residues. For the CDR3, the DNA is TGTGCCACCAGCAGAGGCTGGGGAGGGGTCGACGAGCAGTACTTC. Protein product: CATSRGWGGVDEQYF.

The V and J genes are TRBV24-1 and TRBJ2-3; 9 nucleotides align to TRBD1. The germline V gene has CDR1 KGHDR and CDR2 SFDVKD. This CDR3 has 18 amino acids. The ends lost 4 bases at V and 3 bases at J; junction bases unmatched: 13. CDR3 bases: TGTGCCACCAGTGACTCCCTCCGGAGGGACAGGGCTACAGATACGCAGTATTTT. This codes for CATSDSLRRDRATDTQYF.

The chain recombines TRBV5-4 with TRBJ2-7; D is undetermined. Trimming removed 7 bases from V and 2 bases from J, with 10 bases in between. Germline V gives CDR1 SGHNT, CDR2 YYREEE (reference sequence). The CDR3 consists of 12 residues. CDR3 sequence: CASGLPAYEQYF. The DNA of the CDR3 is TGTGCCAGCGGGCTTCCGGCCTACGAGCAGTACTTC.

V is TRBV11-2 and J is TRBJ1-1, with D possibly being TRBD1 (5 bases). Trimming removed 4 bases from V and 1 base from J, with 19 bases in between. Germline V gives CDR1 SGHAT, CDR2 FQNNGV. This CDR3 is 17 amino acids long. The CDR3 DNA reads TGTGCCAGCAGCTCCACGGGGGTCTGGACTGGGAACACTGAAGCTTTCTTT. Protein product: CASSSTGVWTGNTEAFF.

This chain joins TRBV20-1 and TRBJ2-1, with 7 nucleotides matching TRBD2. Germline-derived CDR1 and CDR2 are DFQATT and SNEGSKA (reference sequence). The junction had 8 bases not matched to a gene; V was cut back by 3 bases and J by 15 bases. This CDR3 is built from 11 residues. The chain's CDR3 is CSASRAGSRFF. CDR3 in DNA: TGCAGTGCTAGCCGAGCGGGATCGCGGTTCTTC.

CDR3 coding DNA: TGCGCCAGCAGCTTAAGGACTAGCGGGAGCGATGTGAGTGGGGGCAATGAGCAGTTCTTC. Protein sequence: CASSLRTSGSDVSGGNEQFF. The V gene is TRBV5-1, the J gene TRBJ2-1; TRBD2 agrees at 13 bases. The V segment lost 2 bases and the J segment 6 bases; nucleotides outside the gene matches: 17. The CDR3 is 20 amino acids. CDR1 and CDR2 (germline): SGHRS, YFSETQ.

V and J are TRBV19 and TRBJ1-3; D not resolved. Germline-derived CDR1 and CDR2 are LNHDA and SQIVND (reference sequence). V lost 3 bases to trimming and J lost 0 bases, with 18 bases between them. The CDR3 is made up of 18 amino acids. CDR3 region: CASSIGLAHSSSGNTIYF. CDR3 coding DNA: TGTGCCAGTAGTATCGGACTGGCCCACTCGAGCTCTGGAAACACCATATATTTT.

This chain connects TRBV3-1 (or the pseudogene TRBV3-2) to TRBJ2-3, with no clear D. Trimming removed 2 bases from V and 0 bases from J, with 9 bases in between. This CDR3 region has 15 residues. Germline V gene sequence: CDR1 LGHDT, CDR2 YNNKEL (reference sequence). The CDR3 nucleotides read TGTGCCAGCAGCCAATACGGGTTTAGCACAGATACGCAGTATTTT. This sequence encodes CASSQYGFSTDTQYF.

This rearrangement joins TRBV19 to TRBJ1-1; no definite D call. Trimming left V 7 bases short and J 1 base short, with 13 bases between. The CDR3 extends over 14 amino acids. Looked up from germline, CDR1 is LNHDA and CDR2 is SQIVND (reference sequence). The CDR3 protein is CASTPRPPNTEAFF. CDR3 DNA sequence: TGTGCCAGTACCCCGAGGCCCCCGAACACTGAAGCTTTCTTT.

V and J are TRBV11-2 and TRBJ2-2; the match to TRBD2 covers 10 bases. Germline V gene lookup returns CDR1 SGHAT and CDR2 FQNNGV. V was clipped by 0 bases and J by 7 bases; unmatched bases: 8. The CDR3 totals 17 residues. CDR3 residues: CASSLESLAGVVGELFF. DNA of the CDR3: TGTGCCAGCAGCTTAGAATCCCTAGCGGGAGTAGTCGGGGAGCTGTTTTTT.

This chain uses TRBV7-9 with TRBJ2-7; 11 bases align to TRBD2. V trimming: 2 bases; J trimming: 0 bases; junction bases outside the gene matches: 6. The V gene's germline CDR1 is SEHNR and CDR2 FQNEAQ (reference sequence). CDR3 size: 17 residues. Here the CDR3 reads CASSLPTSGNPSYEQYF. Here the CDR3 DNA reads TGTGCCAGCAGCTTACCGACTAGCGGGAACCCCTCCTACGAGCAGTACTTC.

The V gene is TRBV30, the J gene TRBJ2-3; TRBD1 might be the D (5 bases). With 5 bases removed from V and 2 bases from J, the gap between germline ends came to 17 bases. In germline, CDR1 is GTSNPN, CDR2 SVGIG (reference sequence). CDR3 length: 15 amino acids. This chain's CDR3 is CAWSPPGHNTDTQYF. As DNA, the CDR3 is TGTGCCTGGTCCCCGCCTGGACATAACACAGATACGCAGTATTTT. Variable domain in full (rest from reference TRBV30 and TRBJ2-3): SQTIHQWPATLVQPVGSPLSLECTVEGTSNPNLYWYRQAAGRGLQLLFYSVGIGQISSEVPQNLSASRPQDRQFILSSKKLLLSDSGFYLCAWSPPGHNTDTQYFGPGTRLTVL.